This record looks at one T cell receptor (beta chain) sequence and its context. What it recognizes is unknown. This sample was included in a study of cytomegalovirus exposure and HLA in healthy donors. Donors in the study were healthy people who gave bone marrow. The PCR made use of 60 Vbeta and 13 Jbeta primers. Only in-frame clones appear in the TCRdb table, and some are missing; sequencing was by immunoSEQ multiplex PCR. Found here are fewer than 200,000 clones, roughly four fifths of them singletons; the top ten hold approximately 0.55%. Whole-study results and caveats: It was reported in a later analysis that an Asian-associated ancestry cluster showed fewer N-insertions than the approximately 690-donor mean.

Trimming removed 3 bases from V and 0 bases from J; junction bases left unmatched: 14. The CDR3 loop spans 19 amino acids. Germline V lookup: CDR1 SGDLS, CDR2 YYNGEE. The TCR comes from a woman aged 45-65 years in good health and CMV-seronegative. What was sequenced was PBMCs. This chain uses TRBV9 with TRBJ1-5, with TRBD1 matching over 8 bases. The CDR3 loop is CASSGGPGTGPYSNQPQHF. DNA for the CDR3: TGTGCCAGCAGCGGTGGCCCGGGGACAGGACCATATAGCAATCAGCCCCAGCATTTT.